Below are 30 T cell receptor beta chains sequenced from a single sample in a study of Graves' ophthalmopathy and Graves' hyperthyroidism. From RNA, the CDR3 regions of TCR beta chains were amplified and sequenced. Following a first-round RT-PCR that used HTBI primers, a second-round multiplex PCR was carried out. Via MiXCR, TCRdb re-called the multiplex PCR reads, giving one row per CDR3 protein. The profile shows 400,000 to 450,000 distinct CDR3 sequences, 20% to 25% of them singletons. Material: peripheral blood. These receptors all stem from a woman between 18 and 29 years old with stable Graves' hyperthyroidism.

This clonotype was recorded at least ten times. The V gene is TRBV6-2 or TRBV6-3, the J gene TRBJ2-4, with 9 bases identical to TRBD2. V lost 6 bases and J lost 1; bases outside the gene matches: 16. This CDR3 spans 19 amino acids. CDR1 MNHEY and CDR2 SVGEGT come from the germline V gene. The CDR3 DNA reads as TGTGCCAGCAGCCCCCTCCGAAGCGGGAGGTCACCGGCCAAAAACATTCAGTACTTC. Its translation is CASSPLRSGRSPAKNIQYF.

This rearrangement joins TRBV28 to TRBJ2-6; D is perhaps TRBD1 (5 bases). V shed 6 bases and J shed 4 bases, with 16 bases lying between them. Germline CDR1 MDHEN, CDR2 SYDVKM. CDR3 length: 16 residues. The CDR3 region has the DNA TGTGCCAGCAGGTCTCCTAATGGGGCCGGGGCCAACGTCCTGACTTTC. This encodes CASRSPNGAGANVLTF.

CDR3 region: CASSDPASLPYEQYF. In DNA, the CDR3 is TGCGCCAGCAGTGATCCGGCTAGCCTTCCCTACGAGCAGTACTTC. The chain employs TRBV10-1 and TRBJ2-7; D might be TRBD2 (5 bases). The CDR3 totals 15 residues. Germline V gene sequence: CDR1 WNHNN, CDR2 SYGVQD (reference sequence). Deletions cut 3 bases from V and 2 bases from J, with 14 bases between.

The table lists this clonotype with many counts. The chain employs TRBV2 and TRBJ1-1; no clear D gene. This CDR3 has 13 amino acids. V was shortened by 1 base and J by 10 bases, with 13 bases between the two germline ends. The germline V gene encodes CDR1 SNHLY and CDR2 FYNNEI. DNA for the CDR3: TGTGCCAGCAGTGAAGGGGCACCTCTGACAGCTTTCTTT. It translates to CASSEGAPLTAFF.

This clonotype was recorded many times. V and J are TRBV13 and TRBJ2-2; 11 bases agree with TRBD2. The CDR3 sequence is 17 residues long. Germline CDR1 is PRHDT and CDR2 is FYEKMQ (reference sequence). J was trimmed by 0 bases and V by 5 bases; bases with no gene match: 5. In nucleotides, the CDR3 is TGTGCCAGCAGCCCACCGACTAGCGGGACGAACACCGGGGAGCTGTTTTTT. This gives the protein CASSPPTSGTNTGELFF.

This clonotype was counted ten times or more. CDR3 in DNA: TGCAGTGCTAGAGTTGCCGGACTGAGCGCCTACGAGCAGTACTTC. The encoded protein is CSARVAGLSAYEQYF. The chain couples TRBV20-1 to TRBJ2-7, with a possible D match to TRBD2 (5 bases). V was shortened by 1 base and J by 2 bases, with 15 bases between the two germline ends. Germline assignment: CDR1 DFQATT and CDR2 SNEGSKA (reference sequence). The CDR3 is 15 amino acids.

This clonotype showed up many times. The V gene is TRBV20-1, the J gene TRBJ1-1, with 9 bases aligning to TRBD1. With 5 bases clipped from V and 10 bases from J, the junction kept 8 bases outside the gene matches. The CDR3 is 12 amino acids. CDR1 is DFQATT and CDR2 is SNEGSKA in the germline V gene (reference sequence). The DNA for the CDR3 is TGCAGTGCTGGGGACAGGGCAGGGGTAGCTTTCTTT. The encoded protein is CSAGDRAGVAFF.

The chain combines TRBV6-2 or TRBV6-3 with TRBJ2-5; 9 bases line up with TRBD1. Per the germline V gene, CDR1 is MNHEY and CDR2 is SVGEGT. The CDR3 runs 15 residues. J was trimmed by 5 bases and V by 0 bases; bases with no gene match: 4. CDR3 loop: CASSYSGTGKETQYF. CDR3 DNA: TGTGCCAGCAGTTACTCCGGGACAGGGAAGGAGACCCAGTACTTC.

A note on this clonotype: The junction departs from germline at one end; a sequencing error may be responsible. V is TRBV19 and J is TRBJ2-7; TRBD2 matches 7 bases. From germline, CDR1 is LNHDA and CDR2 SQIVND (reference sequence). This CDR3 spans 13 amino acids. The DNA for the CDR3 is TGTGCCAGTAGCCCCGGGGAGGAGGCGGGAGCCCGGTTC. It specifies CASSPGEEAGARF. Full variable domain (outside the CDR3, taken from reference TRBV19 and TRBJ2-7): DGGITQSPKYLFRKEGQNVTLSCEQNLNHDAMYWYRQDPGQGLRLIYYSQIVNDFQKGDIAEGYSVSREKKESFPLTVTSAQKNPTAFYLCASSPGEEAGARFGPGTRLTVT.

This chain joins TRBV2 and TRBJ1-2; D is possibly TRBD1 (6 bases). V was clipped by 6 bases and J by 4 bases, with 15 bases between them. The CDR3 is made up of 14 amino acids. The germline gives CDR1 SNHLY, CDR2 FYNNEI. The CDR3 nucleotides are TGTGCCAGCAGCGCCACAACAGGGCCCTATGGCTACACCTTC. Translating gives CASSATTGPYGYTF.

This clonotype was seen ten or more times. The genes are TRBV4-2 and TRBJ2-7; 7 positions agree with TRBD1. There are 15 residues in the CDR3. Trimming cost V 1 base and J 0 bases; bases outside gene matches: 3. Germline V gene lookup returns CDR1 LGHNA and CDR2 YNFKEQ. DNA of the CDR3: TGTGCCAGCAGCCAAGGACAGGGCCTCTCCTACGAGCAGTACTTC. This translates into CASSQGQGLSYEQYF.

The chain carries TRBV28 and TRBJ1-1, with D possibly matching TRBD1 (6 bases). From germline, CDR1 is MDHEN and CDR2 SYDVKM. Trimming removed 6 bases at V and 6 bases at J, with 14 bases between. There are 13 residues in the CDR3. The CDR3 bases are TGTGCCAGCAGCAAACAGGGTTGGCCTGAAGCTTTCTTT. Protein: CASSKQGWPEAFF.

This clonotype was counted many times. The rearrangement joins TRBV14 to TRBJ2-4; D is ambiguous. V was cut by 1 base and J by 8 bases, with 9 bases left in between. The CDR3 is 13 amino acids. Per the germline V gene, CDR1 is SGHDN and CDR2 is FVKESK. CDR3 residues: CASSQVSSHIQYF. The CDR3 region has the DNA TGTGCCAGCAGCCAAGTCAGTTCTCACATTCAGTACTTC.

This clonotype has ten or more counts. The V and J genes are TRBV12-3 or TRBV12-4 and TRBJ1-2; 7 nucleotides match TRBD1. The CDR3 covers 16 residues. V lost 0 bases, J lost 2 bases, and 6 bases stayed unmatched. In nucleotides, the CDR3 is TGTGCCAGCAGTTTAGCCCTGGGACAGAAGAACTATGGCTACACCTTC. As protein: CASSLALGQKNYGYTF.

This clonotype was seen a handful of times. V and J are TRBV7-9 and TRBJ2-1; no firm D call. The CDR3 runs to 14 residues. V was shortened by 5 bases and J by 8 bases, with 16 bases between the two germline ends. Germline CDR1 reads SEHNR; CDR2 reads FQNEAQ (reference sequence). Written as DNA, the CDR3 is TGTGCCAGCAGCCTAACACAATGGAGAGATGAGCAGTTCTTC. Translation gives CASSLTQWRDEQFF.

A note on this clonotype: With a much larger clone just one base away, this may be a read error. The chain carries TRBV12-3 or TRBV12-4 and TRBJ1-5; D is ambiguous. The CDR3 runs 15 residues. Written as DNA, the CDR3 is TGTGCCAGCAGCACGGCCGTGGTCGGCAATCAGCCCCTGCATTTT. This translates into CASSTAVVGNQPLHF.

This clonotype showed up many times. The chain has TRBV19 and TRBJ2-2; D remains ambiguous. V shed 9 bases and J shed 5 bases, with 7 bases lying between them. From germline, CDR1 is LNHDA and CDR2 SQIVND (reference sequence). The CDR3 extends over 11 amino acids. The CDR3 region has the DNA TGTGCCAGCTGGAGTACCGGGGAGCTGTTTTTT. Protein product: CASWSTGELFF. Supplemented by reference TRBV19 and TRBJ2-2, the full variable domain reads DGGITQSPKYLFRKEGQNVTLSCEQNLNHDAMYWYRQDPGQGLRLIYYSQIVNDFQKGDIAEGYSVSREKKESFPLTVTSAQKNPTAFYLCASWSTGELFFGEGSRLTVL.

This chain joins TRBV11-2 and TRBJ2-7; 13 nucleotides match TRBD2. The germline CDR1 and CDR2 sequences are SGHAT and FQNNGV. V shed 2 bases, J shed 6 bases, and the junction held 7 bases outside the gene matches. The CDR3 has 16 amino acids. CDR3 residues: CASSLSPGTSGVEQYF. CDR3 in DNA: TGTGCCAGCAGCTTAAGCCCCGGGACTAGCGGGGTCGAGCAGTACTTC.

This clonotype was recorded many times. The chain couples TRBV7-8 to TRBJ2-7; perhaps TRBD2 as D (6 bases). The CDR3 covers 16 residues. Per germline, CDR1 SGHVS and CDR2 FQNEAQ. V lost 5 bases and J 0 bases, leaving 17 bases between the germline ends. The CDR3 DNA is TGTGCCAGCAGCCCCCGGAACGGAGGGGCCTCCTACGAGCAGTACTTC. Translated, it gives CASSPRNGGASYEQYF.

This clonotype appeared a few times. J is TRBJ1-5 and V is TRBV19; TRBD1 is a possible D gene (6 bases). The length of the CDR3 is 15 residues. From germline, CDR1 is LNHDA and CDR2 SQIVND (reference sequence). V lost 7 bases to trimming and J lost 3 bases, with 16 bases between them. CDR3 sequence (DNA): TGTGCCAGTACCACACCCAGGGGCCCCAATCAGCCCCAGCATTTT. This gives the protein CASTTPRGPNQPQHF.

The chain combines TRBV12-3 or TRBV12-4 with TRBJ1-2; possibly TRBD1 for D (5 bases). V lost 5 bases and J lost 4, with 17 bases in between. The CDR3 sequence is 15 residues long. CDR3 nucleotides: TGTGCCAGCAGTATACGACAGCTCACACTCTATGGCTACACCTTC. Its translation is CASSIRQLTLYGYTF.

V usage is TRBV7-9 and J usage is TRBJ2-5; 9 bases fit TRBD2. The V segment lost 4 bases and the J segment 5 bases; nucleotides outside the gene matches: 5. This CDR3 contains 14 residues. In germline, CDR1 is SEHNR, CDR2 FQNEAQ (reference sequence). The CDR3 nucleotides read TGTGCCAGCAGCTGGGCGGGAGGGCAGGAGACCCAGTACTTC. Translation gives CASSWAGGQETQYF.

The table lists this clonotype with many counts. Here the CDR3 DNA reads TGCGCCAGCAGCCAAGAGGAGGCGAGAGTCAATCAGCCCCAGCATTTT. It yields the protein CASSQEEARVNQPQHF. The rearrangement uses TRBV4-1 and TRBJ1-5; no clear D. In germline, CDR1 is MGHRA, CDR2 YSYEKL. Deletions cut 0 bases from V and 3 bases from J, with 12 bases between. The CDR3 runs 16 residues.

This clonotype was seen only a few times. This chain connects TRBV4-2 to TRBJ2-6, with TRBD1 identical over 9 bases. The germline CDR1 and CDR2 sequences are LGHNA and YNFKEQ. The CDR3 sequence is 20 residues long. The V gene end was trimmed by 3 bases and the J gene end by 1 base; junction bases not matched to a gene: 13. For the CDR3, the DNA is TGTGCCAGCAGCCAGGAGGAGACCGGGACAGGGCAATCTGGGGCCAACGTCCTGACTTTC. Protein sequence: CASSQEETGTGQSGANVLTF.

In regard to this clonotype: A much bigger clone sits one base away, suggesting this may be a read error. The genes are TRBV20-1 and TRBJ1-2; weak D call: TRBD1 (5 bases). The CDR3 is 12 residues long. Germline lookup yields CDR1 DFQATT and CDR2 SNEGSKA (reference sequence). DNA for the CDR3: TGCAGCGCAGGGTCTTTAAACTATGGCCACACCTTC. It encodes CSAGSLNYGHTF.

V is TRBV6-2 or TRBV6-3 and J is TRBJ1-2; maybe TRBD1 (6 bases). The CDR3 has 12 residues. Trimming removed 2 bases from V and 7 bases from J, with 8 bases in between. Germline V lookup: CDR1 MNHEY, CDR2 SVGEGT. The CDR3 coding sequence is TGTGCCAGCAGTTACCCAGGGGCTGGCTACACCTTC. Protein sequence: CASSYPGAGYTF.

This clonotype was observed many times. Written as DNA, the CDR3 is TGTGCCAGCAGTTTGGGTCAGGGTGCTGGCTACACCTTC. Encoded protein: CASSLGQGAGYTF. The chain uses TRBV12-3 or TRBV12-4 and TRBJ1-2; a possible D gene is TRBD1 (5 bases). The V end lost 3 bases, the J end lost 7 bases, and 12 bases lay between the germline ends. The CDR3 covers 13 residues.

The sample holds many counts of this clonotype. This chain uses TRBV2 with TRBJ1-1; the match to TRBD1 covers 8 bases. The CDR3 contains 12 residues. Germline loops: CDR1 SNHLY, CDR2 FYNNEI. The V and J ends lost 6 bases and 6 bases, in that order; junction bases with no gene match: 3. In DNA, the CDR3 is TGTGCCAGCAGCGACAGGGGCGCTGAAGCTTTCTTT. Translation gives CASSDRGAEAFF.

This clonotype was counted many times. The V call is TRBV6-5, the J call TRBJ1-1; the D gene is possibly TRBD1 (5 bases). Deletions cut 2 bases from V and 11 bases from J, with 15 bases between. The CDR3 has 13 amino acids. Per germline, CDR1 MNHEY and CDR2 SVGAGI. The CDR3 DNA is TGTGCCAGCAGTTACGAACCGGGCACAGGTGCTTTCTTT. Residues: CASSYEPGTGAFF.

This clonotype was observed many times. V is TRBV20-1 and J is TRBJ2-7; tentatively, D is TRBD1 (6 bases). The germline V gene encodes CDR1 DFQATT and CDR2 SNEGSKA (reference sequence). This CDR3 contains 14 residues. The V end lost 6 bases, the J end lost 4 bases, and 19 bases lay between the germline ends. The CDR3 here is CSATSNRVVYEQYF. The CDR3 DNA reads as TGCAGTGCCACCTCTAACAGGGTGGTTTACGAGCAGTACTTC.